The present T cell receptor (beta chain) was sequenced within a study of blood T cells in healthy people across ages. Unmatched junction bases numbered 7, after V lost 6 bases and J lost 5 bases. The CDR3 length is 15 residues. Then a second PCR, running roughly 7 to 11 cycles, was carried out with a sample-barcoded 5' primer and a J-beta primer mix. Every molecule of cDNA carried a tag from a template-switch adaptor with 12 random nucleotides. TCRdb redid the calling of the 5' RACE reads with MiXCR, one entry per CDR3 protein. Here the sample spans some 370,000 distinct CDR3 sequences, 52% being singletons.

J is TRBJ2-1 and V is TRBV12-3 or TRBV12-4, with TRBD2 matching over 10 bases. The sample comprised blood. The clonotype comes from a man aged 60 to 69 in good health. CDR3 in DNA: TGTGCCAGCAGCCCCGGGACTAGCGCCCACAATGAGCAGTTCTTC. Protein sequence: CASSPGTSAHNEQFF.